A single sample is the source of the 23 T cell receptor beta chains below, sequenced in a study of T cells in Graves' hyperthyroidism and ophthalmopathy. Researchers amplified the TCR beta CDR3 regions from RNA transcripts. During a first-round RT-PCR of the TCR CDR3, the HTBI primer set was used. One entry per CDR3 protein, called by TCRdb with MiXCR from the multiplex PCR reads. This sample has roughly 650,000 distinct CDR3 sequences, with approximately 16% found just once. Sequenced: blood. The receptors stem from a woman aged 35 to 49 with Graves' ophthalmopathy.

At least ten counts were recorded for this clonotype. At one boundary the junction diverges from the germline segment, which might be a read error. V is TRBV15 and J is TRBJ2-2; D is ambiguous. Per the germline V gene, CDR1 is LNHNV and CDR2 is YYDKDF (reference sequence). The CDR3 totals 14 residues. The CDR3: CATSSLPNAGELFF. CDR3 nucleotides: TGTGCCACCAGCAGTCTTCCGAACGCCGGGGAGCTGTTTTTT. Looking up the rest from reference TRBV15 and TRBJ2-2 gives the full variable domain: DAMVIQNPRYQVTQFGKPVTLSCSQTLNHNVMYWYQQKSSQAPKLLFHYYDKDFNNEADTPDNFQSRRPNTSFCFLDIRSPGLGDTAMYLCATSSLPNAGELFFGEGSRLTVL.

This clonotype was picked up many times. The gene calls are TRBV28 and TRBJ2-7; tentatively, D is TRBD1 (5 bases). This CDR3 region has 16 residues. V was shortened by 1 base and J by 4 bases, with 17 bases between the two germline ends. Germline V CDR1 and CDR2: MDHEN, SYDVKM. In nucleotides, the CDR3 is TGTGCCAGCAGTTTATCACTGGGCAGGGAAAAATACGAGCAGTACTTC. Residues: CASSLSLGREKYEQYF.

The chain uses TRBV7-2 and TRBJ1-2; TRBD1 is a possible D gene (6 bases). Between the trimmed V and J ends, which lost 6 bases and 9 bases, there was a span of 11 bases. The CDR3 is 11 amino acids. Germline-derived CDR1 and CDR2 are SGHTA and FQGNSA. The CDR3 DNA follows: TGTGCCAGCAGTCGTACAGGGAGCTACACCTTC. Its translation is CASSRTGSYTF. The full variable domain, in which reference TRBV7-2 and TRBJ1-2 provide the parts outside the CDR3, is GAGVSQSPSNKVTEKGKDVELRCDPISGHTALYWYRQSLGQGLEFLIYFQGNSAPDKSGLPSDRFSAERTGGSVSTLTIQRTQQEDSAVYLCASSRTGSYTFGSGTRLTVV.

This clonotype has at least ten counts. The chain carries TRBV28 and TRBJ2-1; 9 bases are shared with TRBD2. The CDR3 consists of 18 residues. Germline CDR1 MDHEN, CDR2 SYDVKM. Trimming at V came to 6 bases and at J to 5 bases, leaving 17 bases not matched to a gene. The DNA of the CDR3 is TGTGCCAGCAGGGTCGAGGTAGCGGGAGTAGGCGGGCACAATGAGCAGTTCTTC. It codes for CASRVEVAGVGGHNEQFF.

This clonotype was observed a few times. The chain employs TRBV6-1 and TRBJ1-3; D remains unclear. CDR1 is MNHNS and CDR2 is SASEGT in the germline V gene. The CDR3 covers 15 residues. Trimming pared 2 bases from V and 0 bases from J, leaving 8 bases between. The CDR3 DNA reads as TGTGCCAGCAGTGAAACCCCGGACTCTGGAAACACCATATATTTT. Protein sequence: CASSETPDSGNTIYF.

This clonotype was seen at least ten times. This rearrangement joins TRBV20-1 to TRBJ1-4; D may be TRBD1 (6 bases). V was trimmed by 2 bases and J by 6 bases, leaving 16 bases between them. CDR1 is DFQATT, CDR2 SNEGSKA, per germline (reference sequence). The CDR3 extends over 15 amino acids. CDR3 nucleotides: TGCAGTGCTAGAAACCCGGCAGGGGTTTATGAAAAACTGTTTTTT. This translates into CSARNPAGVYEKLFF.

This rearrangement joins TRBV20-1 to TRBJ2-1, with D perhaps assigned TRBD1 or TRBD2 (6 bases each). The CDR3 totals 12 residues. The V gene's germline CDR1 is DFQATT and CDR2 SNEGSKA (reference sequence). Trimming removed 5 bases at V and 7 bases at J, with 12 bases between. Here the CDR3 reads CSAPGGRNEQFF. DNA for the CDR3: TGCAGTGCTCCTGGGGGGCGAAATGAGCAGTTCTTC.

There are a few counts of this clonotype. The genes are TRBV6-1 and TRBJ2-7; 8 positions match TRBD1. The CDR3 runs 13 residues. Germline V CDR1 and CDR2: MNHNS, SASEGT. V shed 6 bases and J 7 bases; nucleotides not matched to a gene: 8. Here the CDR3 reads CASSRTRDREQYF. CDR3 nucleotides: TGTGCCAGCAGCCGCACCCGGGACAGGGAGCAGTACTTC.

The chain uses TRBV27 and TRBJ2-1; TRBD2 agrees at 12 bases. Germline CDR1 MNHEY, CDR2 SMNVEV (reference sequence). Losses at the gene ends were 6 bases for V and 7 bases for J; bases not matched to a gene: 4. The CDR3 loop spans 14 amino acids. The CDR3: CASSMTSGSNEQFF. The CDR3 DNA reads as TGTGCCAGCAGCATGACTAGCGGGAGTAATGAGCAGTTCTTC.

This clonotype was found many times. V is TRBV2 and J is TRBJ2-3, with D possibly TRBD2 on 6 matching bases. V dropped 2 bases and J dropped 4 bases, with 10 bases sitting between them. The germline V gene encodes CDR1 SNHLY and CDR2 FYNNEI. The CDR3 runs to 14 residues. The CDR3 coding sequence is TGTGCCAGCAGTGAAACCGGGAGCCCAGATACGCAGTATTTT. Translating gives CASSETGSPDTQYF. Variable domain in full (rest from reference TRBV2 and TRBJ2-3): EPEVTQTPSHQVTQMGQEVILRCVPISNHLYFYWYRQILGQKVEFLVSFYNNEISEKSEIFDDQFSVERPDGSNFTLKIRSTKLEDSAMYFCASSETGSPDTQYFGPGTRLTVL.

This clonotype was found a few times. The chain combines TRBV15 with TRBJ2-5; no reliable D call. The CDR3 sequence is 15 residues long. Trimming took off 5 bases at V and 1 base at J, with 14 bases between the two ends. Germline V gene data show CDR1 as LNHNV and CDR2 as YYDKDF (reference sequence). This chain's CDR3 is CATSGEESTQETQYF. In DNA form, the CDR3 reads TGTGCCACCAGCGGCGAAGAAAGCACCCAAGAGACCCAGTACTTC.

This clonotype was seen many times. The rearrangement joins TRBV2 to TRBJ2-1; the match to TRBD2 covers 13 bases. Germline V CDR1 and CDR2: SNHLY, FYNNEI. The CDR3 is 17 residues long. J gave up 9 bases and V 5 bases, and 13 bases lay outside the gene matches. For the CDR3, the DNA is TGTGCCAGCAGTCCAGGGACCGGGACTAGCGGGACTAGTGAGCAGTTCTTC. Residues: CASSPGTGTSGTSEQFF.

On this clonotype: A read error may be the cause here, since a much bigger clone is one base away. The chain employs TRBV5-5 and TRBJ1-1; tentative D call: TRBD1 (6 bases). This CDR3 comprises 16 residues. CDR1 and CDR2 (germline): SGHKS, YYEKEE (reference sequence). Between the trimmed V and J ends, which lost 4 bases and 6 bases, there was a span of 22 bases. CDR3 coding DNA: TGTGCCAGCAGCCCAATCGGGACATTGCCCAACGCTGAAGCTTTCTTT. Translation: CASSPIGTLPNAEAFF.

The chain is built from TRBV11-2 and TRBJ2-7; tentatively, D is TRBD2 (6 bases). Trimming pared 3 bases from V and 1 base from J, leaving 10 bases between. The CDR3 consists of 14 residues. Looked up from germline, CDR1 is SGHAT and CDR2 is FQNNGV. CDR3 residues: CASSLGRESYEQYF. CDR3 in DNA: TGTGCCAGCAGCTTGGGGCGGGAATCCTACGAGCAGTACTTC.

Points on this clonotype: This may arise from a read error, as a much more abundant clone is one base away. The rearrangement links TRBV6-1 to TRBJ1-2, with D unclear. Trimming took 4 bases from V and 5 from J, leaving 11 bases between them. In germline, CDR1 is MNHNS, CDR2 SASEGT. The CDR3 runs to 13 residues. The CDR3 loop is CASSGYQGYGYTF. The CDR3 nucleotides are TGTGCCAGCAGTGGCTATCAAGGATATGGCTACACCTTC.

This clonotype was seen many times. V gene TRBV11-2 combines with J gene TRBJ1-2; 7 bases are shared with TRBD1. J gave up 7 bases and V 5 bases, and 13 bases lay outside the gene matches. Germline lookup yields CDR1 SGHAT and CDR2 FQNNGV. The CDR3 has 15 residues. The CDR3 here is CASSPLGGGRVGYTF. CDR3 DNA sequence: TGTGCCAGCAGCCCGCTGGGAGGGGGCAGGGTTGGCTACACCTTC.

At least ten counts were recorded for this clonotype. This rearrangement joins TRBV3-1 to TRBJ2-7; D is ambiguous. The V end was cut by 0 bases, the J end by 4 bases, with 10 bases between. Per germline, CDR1 LGHDT and CDR2 YNNKEL (reference sequence). The CDR3 is made up of 14 amino acids. The CDR3, as DNA: TGTGCCAGCAGCCAAGATCACAACAGTTACGAGCAGTACTTC. It encodes CASSQDHNSYEQYF.

This clonotype was counted at least ten times. The chain carries TRBV9 and TRBJ1-1; D possibly corresponds to TRBD1 (5 bases). The CDR3 runs to 14 residues. V was trimmed by 4 bases and J by 10 bases, leaving 20 bases between them. CDR1 is SGDLS and CDR2 is YYNGEE in the germline V gene. This chain's CDR3 is CASSSRGGASGAFF. The CDR3 DNA sequence: TGTGCCAGCAGCTCAAGAGGCGGGGCGAGCGGAGCTTTCTTT.

This clonotype was observed many times. The genes are TRBV27 and TRBJ1-2; 7 nucleotides line up with TRBD1. Germline V CDR1 and CDR2: MNHEY, SMNVEV (reference sequence). Germline trimming cut 7 bases from V and 4 bases from J; bases unmatched to any gene: 15. This CDR3 is 16 amino acids long. CDR3 residues: CASTTFQGGLGYGYTF. The CDR3 bases are TGTGCCAGCACTACCTTCCAGGGGGGCCTAGGCTATGGCTACACCTTC.

The gene calls are TRBV19 and TRBJ1-1; D is ambiguous. The germline gives CDR1 LNHDA, CDR2 SQIVND (reference sequence). Trimming removed 4 bases from V and 0 bases from J, with 9 bases in between. The CDR3 loop spans 14 amino acids. This chain's CDR3 is CASSRASMNTEAFF. Here the CDR3 DNA reads TGTGCCAGTAGTAGGGCCTCCATGAACACTGAAGCTTTCTTT.

This clonotype was picked up a small number of times. An end of the junction differs from the germline gene, which may be a read error. J is TRBJ2-1 and V is TRBV27, with TRBD2 matching 16 bases. Per the germline V gene, CDR1 is MNHEY and CDR2 is SMNVEV (reference sequence). The CDR3 is made up of 19 amino acids. The CDR3 nucleotides are TGTGCCAGCAGTCCCCGCGCCGGGACTAGCGGGGGGGCCTATAATGAGCAGTTCTTC. It specifies CASSPRAGTSGGAYNEQFF.

This clonotype has ten or more counts. The rearrangement links TRBV18 to TRBJ1-6; 8 positions match TRBD1. V was pared by 3 bases and J by 10 bases, with 5 bases of the junction left unmatched. Germline-derived CDR1 and CDR2 are KGHSH and LQKENI. The CDR3 covers 14 residues. Written as DNA, the CDR3 is TGTGCCAGCTCACCGGACAGGGAAGCCTCACCCCTCCACTTT. Its protein product is CASSPDREASPLHF.

This clonotype was detected many times. V gene TRBV19 combines with J gene TRBJ2-1; D gene uncertain. Germline V gene sequence: CDR1 LNHDA, CDR2 SQIVND (reference sequence). V lost 3 bases and J lost 8, with 17 bases in between. The CDR3 totals 15 residues. The CDR3 reads CASSIAATLYDEQFF. The CDR3 coding sequence is TGTGCCAGTAGTATCGCGGCGACCCTTTATGATGAGCAGTTCTTC.